This T cell receptor (beta chain) was observed in a study of blood T cell repertoires in COVID-19. Overall study: The samples span acute and convalescent COVID-19 from the United States, Italy and Spain.

The assay was immunoSEQ multiplex PCR, and TCRdb's table has in-frame clones only and misses some. This repertoire shows roughly 190,000 clones, 65% to 85% found once; its top ten account for less than 3.5%. Source material: PBMCs or T cells enriched from blood (not recorded which). The sequence came from a woman in her twenties or thirties who had been exposed to COVID-19.

For the CDR3, the DNA is TGTGCCATCACCAGCGGGGGGGCCAGTGGCTACGAGCAGTACTTC. It specifies CAITSGGASGYEQYF. J is TRBJ2-7 and V is TRBV10-3; TRBD2 matches 10 bases. This CDR3 spans 15 amino acids. V lost 7 bases to trimming and J lost 3 bases; unmatched junction nucleotides: 9. CDR1 ENHRY and CDR2 SYGVKD come from the germline V gene.